This note documents a single T cell receptor beta chain sequence. Using immunoSEQ multiplex PCR, the repertoire was profiled, and TCRdb retains in-frame clones only, with some absent. This table has around 78,000 clones, 90% appearing once. The data stem from a study of T cell responses to AZD1222 COVID-19 vaccine. From germline, CDR1 is SGHTA and CDR2 FQGNSA. CDR3 length: 14 residues. The germline V and J ends were trimmed by 5 bases and 3 bases, with 11 bases remaining between them. The rearrangement joins TRBV7-2 to TRBJ1-3; D is possibly TRBD1 (6 bases). The TCR was taken from an adult who received the AZD1222 COVID-19 vaccine. Source: peripheral blood, taken 28 days after the second AZD1222 dose. CDR3 nucleotide sequence: TGTGCCAGCAGCGACGGGACAAATGGAAACACCATATATTTT. This sequence encodes CASSDGTNGNTIYF.